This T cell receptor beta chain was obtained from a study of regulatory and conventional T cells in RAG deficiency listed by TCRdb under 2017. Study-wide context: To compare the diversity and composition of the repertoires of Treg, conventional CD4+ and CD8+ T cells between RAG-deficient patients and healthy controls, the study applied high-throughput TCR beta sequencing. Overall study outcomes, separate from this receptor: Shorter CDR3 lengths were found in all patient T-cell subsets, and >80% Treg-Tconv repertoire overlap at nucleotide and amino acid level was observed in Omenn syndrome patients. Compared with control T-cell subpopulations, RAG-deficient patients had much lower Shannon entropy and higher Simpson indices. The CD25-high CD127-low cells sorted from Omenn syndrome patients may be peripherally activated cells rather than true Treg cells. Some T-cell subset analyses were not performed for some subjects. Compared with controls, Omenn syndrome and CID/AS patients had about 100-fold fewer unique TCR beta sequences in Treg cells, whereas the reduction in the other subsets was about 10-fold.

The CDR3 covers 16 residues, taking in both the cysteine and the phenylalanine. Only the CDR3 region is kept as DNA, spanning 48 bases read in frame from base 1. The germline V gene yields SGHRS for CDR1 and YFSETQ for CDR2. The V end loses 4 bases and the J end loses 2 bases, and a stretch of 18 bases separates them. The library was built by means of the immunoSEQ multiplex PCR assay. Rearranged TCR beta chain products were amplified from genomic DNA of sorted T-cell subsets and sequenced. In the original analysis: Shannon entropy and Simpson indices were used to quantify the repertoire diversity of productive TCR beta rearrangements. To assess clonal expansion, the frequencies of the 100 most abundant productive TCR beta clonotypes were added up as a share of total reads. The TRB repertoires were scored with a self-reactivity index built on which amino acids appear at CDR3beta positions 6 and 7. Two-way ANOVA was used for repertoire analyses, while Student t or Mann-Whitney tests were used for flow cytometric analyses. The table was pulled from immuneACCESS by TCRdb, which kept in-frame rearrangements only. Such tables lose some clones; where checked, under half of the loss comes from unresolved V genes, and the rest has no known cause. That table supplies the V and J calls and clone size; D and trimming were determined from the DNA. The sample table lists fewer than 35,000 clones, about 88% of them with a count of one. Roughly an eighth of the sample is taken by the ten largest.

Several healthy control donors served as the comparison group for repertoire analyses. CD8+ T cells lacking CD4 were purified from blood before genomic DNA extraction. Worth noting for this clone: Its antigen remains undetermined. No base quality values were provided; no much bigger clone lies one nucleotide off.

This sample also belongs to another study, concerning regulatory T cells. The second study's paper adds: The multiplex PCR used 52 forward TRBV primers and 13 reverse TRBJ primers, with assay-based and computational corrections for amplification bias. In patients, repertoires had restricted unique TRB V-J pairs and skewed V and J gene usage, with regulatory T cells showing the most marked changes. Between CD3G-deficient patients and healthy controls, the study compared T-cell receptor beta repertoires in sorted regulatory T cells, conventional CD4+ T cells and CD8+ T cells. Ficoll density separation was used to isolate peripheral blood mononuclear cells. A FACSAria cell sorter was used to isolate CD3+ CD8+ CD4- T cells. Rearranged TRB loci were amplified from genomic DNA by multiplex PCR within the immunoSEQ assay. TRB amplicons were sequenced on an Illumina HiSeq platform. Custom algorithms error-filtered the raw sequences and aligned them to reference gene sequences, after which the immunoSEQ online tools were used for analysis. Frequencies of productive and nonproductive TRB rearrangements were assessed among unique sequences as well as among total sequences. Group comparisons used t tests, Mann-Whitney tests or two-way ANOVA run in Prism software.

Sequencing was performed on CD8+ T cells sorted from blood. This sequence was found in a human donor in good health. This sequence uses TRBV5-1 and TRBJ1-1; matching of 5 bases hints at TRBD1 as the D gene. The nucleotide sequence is TGCGCCAGCAGCCGAGCGCTGGAGGGGCTAAACACTGAAGCTTTCTTT. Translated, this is CASSRALEGLNTEAFF.